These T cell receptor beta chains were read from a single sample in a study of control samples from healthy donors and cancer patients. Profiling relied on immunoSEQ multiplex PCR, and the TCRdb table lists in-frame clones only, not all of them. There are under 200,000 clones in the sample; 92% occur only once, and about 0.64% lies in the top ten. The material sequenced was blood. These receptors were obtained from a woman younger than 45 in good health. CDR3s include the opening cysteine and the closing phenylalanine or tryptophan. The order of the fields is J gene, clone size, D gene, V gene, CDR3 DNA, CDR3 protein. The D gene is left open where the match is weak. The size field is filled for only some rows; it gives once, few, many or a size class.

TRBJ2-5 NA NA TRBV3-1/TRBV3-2 TGTGCCAGCAGCCAAGAACCAGAGACCCAGTACTTC CASSQEPETQYF
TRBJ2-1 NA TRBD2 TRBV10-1 TGCGCCAGCAGTGAGGGACTAGCGTTGGAGCAGTTCTTC CASSEGLALEQFF
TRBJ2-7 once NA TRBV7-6 TGTGCCAGCAGCCCAACCGGGACACTCTACGAGCAGTACTTC CASSPTGTLYEQYF
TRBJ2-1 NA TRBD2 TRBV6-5 TGTGCCAGCAGTTACTCGCGCGGGAGTGCCGACAATGAGCAGTTCTTC CASSYSRGSADNEQFF
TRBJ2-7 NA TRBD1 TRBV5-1 TGCGCCAGCAGCCCGCAACCCCCGGGACAGGCTTCCTACGAGCAGTACTTC CASSPQPPGQASYEQYF
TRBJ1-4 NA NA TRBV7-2 TGTGCCAGCAGCTTTGGTGGGGGGGCGCATGAAAAACTGTTTTTT CASSFGGGAHEKLFF
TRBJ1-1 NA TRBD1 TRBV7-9 TGTGCCAGCAGCGCCACAGGGGGCGAGGGGGACACTGAAGCTTTCTTT CASSATGGEGDTEAFF
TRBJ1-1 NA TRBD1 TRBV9 TGTGCCAGCAGCCCCCGGACAGGGACGGACACTGAAGCTTTCTTT CASSPRTGTDTEAFF
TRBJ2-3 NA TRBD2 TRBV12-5 TGTGCTAGTGGCCGATTTCTCGAGACTAGCGCTGACACAGATACGCAGTATTTT CASGRFLETSADTDTQYF
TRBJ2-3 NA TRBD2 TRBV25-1 TGTGCCAGCAGTGATCCGGGACTAGCGGGAGCAGATACGCAGTATTTT CASSDPGLAGADTQYF
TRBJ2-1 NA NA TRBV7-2 TGTGCCAGCAGAAGAGATTTTGGACTATACAATGAGCAGTTCTTC CASRRDFGLYNEQFF
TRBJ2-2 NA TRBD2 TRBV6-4 TGTGCCAGCAGTGAAGGGACTAGCGGGAGCGACACCGGGGAGCTGTTTTTT CASSEGTSGSDTGELFF
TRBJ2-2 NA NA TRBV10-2 TGCGCCAGCAGTGAGCAGGTGACCGGGGAGCTGTTTTTT CASSEQVTGELFF
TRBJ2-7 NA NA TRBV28 TGTGCCAGCAGTTTCGCTCGGCAGGAATACTACGAGCAGTACTTC CASSFARQEYYEQYF
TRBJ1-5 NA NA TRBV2 TGTGCCAGCAGGGGAGAAGATCAGCCCCAGCATTTT CASRGEDQPQHF
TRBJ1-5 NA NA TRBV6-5 TGTGCCAGCAGAGTAAGACAGGTTAATCAGCCCCAGCATTTT CASRVRQVNQPQHF
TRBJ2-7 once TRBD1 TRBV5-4 TGTGCCAGCAGCGCAATGGGCATTCGGGACAGCTCCTACGAGCAGTACTTC CASSAMGIRDSSYEQYF
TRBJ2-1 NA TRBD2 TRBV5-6 TGTGCCAGCAGCTTGGGGAGTCAGACTAGCGGGAGGGCCTACAATGAGCAGTTCTTC CASSLGSQTSGRAYNEQFF
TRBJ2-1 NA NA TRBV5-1 TGCGCCAGCAGCCTAGACGTGTACGATGAGCAGTTCTTC CASSLDVYDEQFF
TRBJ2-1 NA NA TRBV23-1 TGCGCCAGCAGTCAACAATACAATGAGCAGTTCTTC CASSQQYNEQFF
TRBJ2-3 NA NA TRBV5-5 TGTGCCAGCAGGCCTATCCAGGTATCTAGCACAGATACGCAGTATTTT CASRPIQVSSTDTQYF
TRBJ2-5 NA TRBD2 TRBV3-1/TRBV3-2 TGTGCCAGCAGCCAAAGGGGAGGGGAGGGAGAGACCCAGTACTTC CASSQRGGEGETQYF
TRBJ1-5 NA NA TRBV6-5 TGTGCCAGCAGTTACTCTAACCAGGGGCATCAGCCCCAGCATTTT CASSYSNQGHQPQHF
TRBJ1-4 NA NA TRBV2 TGTGCCAGCATCAGGGAGGTTGGTTTGGAAAAACTGTTTTTT CASIREVGLEKLFF
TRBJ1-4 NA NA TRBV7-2 TGTGCCAGCAGCTTAGTCGCCGGGACATGGGGCGAAAAACTGTTTTTT CASSLVAGTWGEKLFF
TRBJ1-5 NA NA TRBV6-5 TGTGCCAGCAGTTACTCGAAGGCACTTAGCAATCAGCCCCAGCATTTT CASSYSKALSNQPQHF
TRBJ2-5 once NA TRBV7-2 TGTGCCAGCAGCGACTGGACAAGCGGTAGGGAGACCCAGTACTTC CASSDWTSGRETQYF
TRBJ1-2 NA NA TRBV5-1 TGCGCCAGCAGCCCCGGACGAGGCTACACCTTC CASSPGRGYTF
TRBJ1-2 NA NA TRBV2 TGTGCCAGCATTCCCGGGACCAACGTGGTCATCTTCTATGGCTACACCTTC CASIPGTNVVIFYGYTF
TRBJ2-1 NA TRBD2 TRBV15 TGTGCCACCAGCAGAGCATTTGGACTAGCGGGAGGGTCTAGCTCCTACAATGAGCAGTTCTTC CATSRAFGLAGGSSSYNEQFF
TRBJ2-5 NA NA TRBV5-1 TGCGCCAGCAGAGCCAGGGCAGAGACCCAGTACTTC CASRARAETQYF
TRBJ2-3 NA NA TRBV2 TGTGCCAGCAGTGAATCAGGAGGTACGCAGTATTTT CASSESGGTQYF
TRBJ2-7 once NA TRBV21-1 TGTGCCAGCAGCTTTCGGGCCAAACGCCTACCCTACGAGCAGTACTTC CASSFRAKRLPYEQYF
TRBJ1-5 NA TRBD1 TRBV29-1 TGCAGCGTCCGGACAGGGAACAATCAGCCCCAGCATTTT CSVRTGNNQPQHF
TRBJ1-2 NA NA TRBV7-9 TGTGCCAGCAGCTTAGCGGAGGCGACAGGAAAAGGATTAGATGGCTACACCTTC CASSLAEATGKGLDGYTF
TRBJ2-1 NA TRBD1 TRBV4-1 TGCGCCAGCAGCCCCCATATTTCATGGGACAGAACCTACAATGAGCAGTTCTTC CASSPHISWDRTYNEQFF
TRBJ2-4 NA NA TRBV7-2 TGTGCCAGCAGAGCCCCGGACAGGGGCATAGCGGGATTCAAAAACATTCAGTACTTC CASRAPDRGIAGFKNIQYF
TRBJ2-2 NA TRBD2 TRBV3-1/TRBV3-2 TGTGCCAGCAGCCAAGCGGGAGGGTACACCGGGGAGCTGTTTTTT CASSQAGGYTGELFF
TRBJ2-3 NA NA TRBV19 TGTGCCAGTAGTGGCAGGGGGGGGCTAGATACGCAGTATTTT CASSGRGGLDTQYF
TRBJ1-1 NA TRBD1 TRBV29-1 TGCAGCGTTGAAGATTATATCGCCGGGACAGACAACACTGAAGCTTTCTTT CSVEDYIAGTDNTEAFF
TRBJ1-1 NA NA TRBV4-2 TGTGCCAGCAGCCAAGTTGGGCAGGTAGGCACTGAAGCTTTCTTT CASSQVGQVGTEAFF
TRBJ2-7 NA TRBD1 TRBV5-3 TGTGCCAGAAGCTCTGACAGGGGTACCTACGAGCAGTACTTC CARSSDRGTYEQYF
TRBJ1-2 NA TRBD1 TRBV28 TGTGCCAGCAGTCGGGGGACAGGGAAGGGATATGGCTACACCTTC CASSRGTGKGYGYTF